This T cell receptor beta chain was sequenced for a study of blood T cell repertoires in COVID-19. Study-wide context: The United States, Italy and Spain were the sources of the acute and convalescent COVID-19 samples. PBMCs, B-cell-depleted T cells, or T cells were the source of the cDNA or gDNA that made up the material.

Per the germline V gene, CDR1 is SGHNT and CDR2 is YYREEE (reference sequence). Trimming took 3 bases from V and 5 from J; bases not matched to a gene: 8. The CDR3 covers 15 residues. Authors' processing steps: For nucleated cells, counts were estimated from reference gene primer amplification. The assay was immunoSEQ multiplex PCR, and TCRdb's table has in-frame clones only and misses some. The V and J calls and clone size are taken from that table; D and trimming were inferred from the DNA. The sample includes 250,000 or so clones, 87% of them seen just once. This TCR derives from a young man with active or convalescent COVID-19. The chain combines TRBV5-4 with TRBJ1-2; 9 bases are a match to TRBD1. Input material: peripheral blood. The CDR3 loop is CASSSMDRGGYGYTF. DNA of the CDR3: TGTGCCAGCAGCTCGATGGACAGGGGAGGTTATGGCTACACCTTC.